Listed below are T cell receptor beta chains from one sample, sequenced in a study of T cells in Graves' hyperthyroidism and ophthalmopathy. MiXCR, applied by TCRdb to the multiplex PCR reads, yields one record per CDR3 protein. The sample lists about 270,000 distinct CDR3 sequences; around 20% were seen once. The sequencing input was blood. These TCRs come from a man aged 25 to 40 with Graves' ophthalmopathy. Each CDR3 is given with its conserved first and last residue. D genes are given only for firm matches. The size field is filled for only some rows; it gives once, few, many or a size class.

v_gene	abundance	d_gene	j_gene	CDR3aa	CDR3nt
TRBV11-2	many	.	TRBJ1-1	CASSFSHPAPNTEAFF	TGTGCCAGCAGCTTTAGCCATCCCGCCCCGAACACTGAAGCTTTCTTT
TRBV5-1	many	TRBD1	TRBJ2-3	CASSGTGVPDTQYF	TGCGCCAGCAGCGGCACAGGGGTCCCAGATACGCAGTATTTT
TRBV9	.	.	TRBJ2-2	CASSAQGTTGELFF	TGTGCCAGCAGCGCGCAGGGGACCACCGGGGAGCTGTTTTTT
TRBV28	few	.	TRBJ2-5	CASRGGSETQYF	TGTGCCAGCCGAGGGGGTAGCGAGACCCAGTACTTC
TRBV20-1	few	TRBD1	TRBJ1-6	CSARDLGTGGNNSPLHF	TGCAGTGCTAGAGATCTGGGGACAGGGGGTAATAATTCACCCCTCCACTTT
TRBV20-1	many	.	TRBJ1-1	CSARATDRGNTEAFF	TGCAGTGCTAGAGCCACGGACCGGGGGAACACTGAAGCTTTCTTT
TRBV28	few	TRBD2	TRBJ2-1	CASRSGTSGVNEQFF	TGTGCCAGCAGAAGCGGGACTAGCGGGGTTAATGAGCAGTTCTTC
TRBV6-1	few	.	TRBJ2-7	CASNWRRGYEQYF	TGTGCCAGCAATTGGAGAAGGGGTTACGAGCAGTACTTC
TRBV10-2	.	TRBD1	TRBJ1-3	CASSDLGQGTKGNTIYF	TGCGCCAGCAGTGACCTCGGACAGGGGACGAAAGGAAACACCATATATTTT
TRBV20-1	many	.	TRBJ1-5	CSARHHSSNQPQHF	TGCAGTGCTAGGCACCACAGTAGCAATCAGCCCCAGCATTTT
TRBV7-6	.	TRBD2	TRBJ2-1	CASSRAVGGTSGNEQFF	TGTGCCAGCAGCCGGGCTGTGGGCGGGACTAGCGGCAATGAGCAGTTCTTC
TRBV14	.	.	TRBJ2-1	CASSRTRIPQYNEQFF	TGTGCCAGCAGCCGGACCCGAATTCCTCAATACAATGAGCAGTTCTTC
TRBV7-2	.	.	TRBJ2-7	CASSLHGAPLYEQYF	TGTGCCAGCAGCCTTCATGGAGCGCCCCTCTACGAGCAGTACTTC
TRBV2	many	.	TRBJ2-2	CASRIGGNTGELFF	TGTGCCAGCAGGATAGGGGGGAACACCGGGGAGCTGTTTTTT
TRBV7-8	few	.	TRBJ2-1	CASSFKRFPYNEQFF	TGTGCCAGCAGTTTCAAACGGTTCCCCTACAATGAGCAGTTCTTC
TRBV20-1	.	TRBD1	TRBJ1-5	CSATGGSQPQHF	TGCAGTGCAACAGGGGGCAGTCAGCCCCAGCATTTT
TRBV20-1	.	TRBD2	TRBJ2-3	CSARGGTSGRRADTQYF	TGCAGTGCTAGGGGCGGGACTAGCGGGAGGAGAGCAGATACGCAGTATTTT
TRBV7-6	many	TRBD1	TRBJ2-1	CASSTRQGYDEQFF	TGTGCCAGCAGCACGCGACAGGGGTACGATGAGCAGTTCTTC
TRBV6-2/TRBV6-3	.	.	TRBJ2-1	CASSYRRGLNEQFF	TGTGCCAGCAGTTACCGACGGGGGCTGAATGAGCAGTTCTTC
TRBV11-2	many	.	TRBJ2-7	CASSLNREQYF	TGTGCCAGCAGCTTAAACAGGGAGCAGTACTTC
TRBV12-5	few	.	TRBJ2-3	CASGLSRTSTDTQYF	TGTGCTAGTGGTTTGTCCCGGACTAGCACAGATACGCAGTATTTT
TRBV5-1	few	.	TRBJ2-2	CASRQYPNTGELFF	TGCGCCAGCAGACAGTATCCCAACACCGGGGAGCTGTTTTTT
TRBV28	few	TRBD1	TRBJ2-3	CASSLWGQGLTDTQYF	TGTGCCAGCAGTTTATGGGGACAGGGACTCACAGATACGCAGTATTTT
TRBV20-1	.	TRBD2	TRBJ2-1	CSARELAGIPTNNEQFF	TGCAGTGCCAGAGAACTAGCGGGAATACCCACCAACAATGAGCAGTTCTTC
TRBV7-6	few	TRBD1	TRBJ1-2	CASSLGGAGQLNYGYTF	TGTGCCAGCAGCTTAGGCGGGGCGGGACAGCTTAACTATGGCTACACCTTC
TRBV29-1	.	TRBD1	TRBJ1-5	CSVEDLDRGAGEDQPQHF	TGCAGCGTTGAAGACCTAGACAGGGGGGCCGGTGAGGATCAGCCCCAGCATTTT
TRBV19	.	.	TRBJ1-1	CASSMLENTEAFF	TGTGCCAGTAGTATGCTGGAGAACACTGAAGCTTTCTTT
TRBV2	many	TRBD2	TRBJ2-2	CASRIAGDYGELFF	TGTGCCAGCAGAATAGCGGGAGATTATGGGGAGCTGTTTTTT
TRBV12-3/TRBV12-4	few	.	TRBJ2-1	CASSPTGEGSYNEQFF	TGTGCCAGCAGTCCGACAGGTGAGGGCTCCTACAATGAGCAGTTCTTC
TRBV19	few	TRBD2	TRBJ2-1	CASSSGTRDVEQFF	TGTGCCAGTAGTTCTGGGACTAGGGACGTTGAGCAGTTCTTC
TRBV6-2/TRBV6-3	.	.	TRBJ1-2	CASNTGSHYGYTF	TGTGCCAGCAATACGGGGTCACACTATGGCTACACCTTC
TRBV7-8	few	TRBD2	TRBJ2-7	CASSHSMGGRVQYEQYF	TGTGCCAGCAGCCACTCGATGGGCGGGAGGGTACAGTACGAGCAGTACTTC
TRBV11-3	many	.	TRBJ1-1	CASSSHLQGRNTEAFF	TGTGCCAGCAGCTCCCACCTCCAGGGGCGGAACACTGAAGCTTTCTTT
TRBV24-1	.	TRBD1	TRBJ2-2	CATSGTGTANTGELFF	TGTGCCACCAGTGGCACCGGGACAGCGAACACCGGGGAGCTGTTTTTT
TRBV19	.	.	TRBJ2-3	CASSILGRGTDTQYF	TGTGCCAGTAGTATTTTAGGAAGAGGCACAGATACGCAGTATTTT
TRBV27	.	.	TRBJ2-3	CASSFVLGTQYF	TGTGCCAGCAGTTTCGTACTAGGTACGCAGTATTTT
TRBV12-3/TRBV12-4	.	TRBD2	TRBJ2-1	CASTPEVAGNEQFF	TGTGCCAGCACCCCAGAGGTAGCGGGCAATGAGCAGTTCTTC
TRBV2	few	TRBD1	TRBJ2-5	CASSGDRGPQETQYF	TGTGCCAGCAGTGGGGACAGGGGCCCCCAAGAGACCCAGTACTTC
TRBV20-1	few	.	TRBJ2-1	CSAGDQRTEQFF	TGCAGTGCCGGGGATCAACGGACTGAGCAGTTCTTC
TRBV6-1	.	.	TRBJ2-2	CASRRDDRPNTGELFF	TGTGCCAGCAGACGAGATGACAGGCCGAACACCGGGGAGCTGTTTTTT
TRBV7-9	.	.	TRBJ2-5	CASSLEGGGAETQYF	TGTGCCAGCAGCTTAGAAGGCGGCGGCGCAGAGACCCAGTACTTC
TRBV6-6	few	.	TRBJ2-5	CASSYSGGGKVGETQYF	TGTGCCAGCAGTTACTCCGGTGGCGGGAAGGTTGGAGAGACCCAGTACTTC
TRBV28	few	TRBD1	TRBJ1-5	CASRLGTAYSNQPQHF	TGTGCCAGCAGGCTTGGGACAGCTTATAGCAATCAGCCCCAGCATTTT
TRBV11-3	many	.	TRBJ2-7	CASSPDSPYEQYF	TGTGCCAGCAGCCCTGACAGCCCCTACGAGCAGTACTTC
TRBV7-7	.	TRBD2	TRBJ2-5	CASSLGTSGKETQYF	TGTGCCAGCAGCTTAGGAACTAGCGGGAAAGAGACCCAGTACTTC
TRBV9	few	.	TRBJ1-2	CASSPTAQGTPYGYTF	TGTGCCAGCAGCCCAACAGCCCAGGGGACGCCCTATGGCTACACCTTC
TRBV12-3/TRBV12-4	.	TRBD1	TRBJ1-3	CASSLGTAGNTIYF	TGTGCCAGCAGTCTAGGGACAGCTGGAAACACCATATATTTT
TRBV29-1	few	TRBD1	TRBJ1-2	CSAQGGRKGGSGYTF	TGCAGCGCCCAGGGGGGAAGGAAAGGAGGCTCTGGCTACACCTTC
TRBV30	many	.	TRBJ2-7	CAWSNGYEQYF	TGTGCCTGGAGTAATGGGTACGAGCAGTACTTC
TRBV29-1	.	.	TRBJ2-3	CSVRARGTDTQYF	TGCAGCGTTCGGGCCCGAGGCACAGATACGCAGTATTTT
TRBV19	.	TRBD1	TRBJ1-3	CASRGDRISGNTIYF	TGTGCCAGTAGGGGGGACAGGATCTCTGGAAACACCATATATTTT
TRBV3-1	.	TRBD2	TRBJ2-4	CASSLLAGGPGNIQYF	TGTGCCAGCAGCCTTCTAGCGGGAGGCCCAGGAAACATTCAGTACTTC